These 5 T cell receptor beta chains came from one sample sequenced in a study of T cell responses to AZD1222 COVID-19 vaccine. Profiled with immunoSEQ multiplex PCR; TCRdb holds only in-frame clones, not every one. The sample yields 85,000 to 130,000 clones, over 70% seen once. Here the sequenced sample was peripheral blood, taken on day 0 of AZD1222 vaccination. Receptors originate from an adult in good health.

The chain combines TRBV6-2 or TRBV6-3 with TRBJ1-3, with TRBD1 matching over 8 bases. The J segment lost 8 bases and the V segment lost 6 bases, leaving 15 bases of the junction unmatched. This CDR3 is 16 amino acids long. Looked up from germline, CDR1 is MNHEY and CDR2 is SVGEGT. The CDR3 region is CASSPGTGYGGDTIYF. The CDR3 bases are TGTGCCAGCAGCCCCGGGACAGGATACGGAGGGGACACCATATATTTT.

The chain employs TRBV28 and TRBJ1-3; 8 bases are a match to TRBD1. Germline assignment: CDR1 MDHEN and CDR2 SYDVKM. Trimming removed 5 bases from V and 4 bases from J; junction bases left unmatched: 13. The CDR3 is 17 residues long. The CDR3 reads CASSPYFGQGEGNTIYF. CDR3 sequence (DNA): TGTGCCAGCAGTCCGTACTTCGGACAGGGCGAGGGAAACACCATATATTTT. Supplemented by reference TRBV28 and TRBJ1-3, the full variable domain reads DVKVTQSSRYLVKRTGEKVFLECVQDMDHENMFWYRQDPGLGLRLIYFSYDVKMKEKGDIPEGYSVSREKKERFSLILESASTNQTSMYLCASSPYFGQGEGNTIYFGEGSWLTVV.

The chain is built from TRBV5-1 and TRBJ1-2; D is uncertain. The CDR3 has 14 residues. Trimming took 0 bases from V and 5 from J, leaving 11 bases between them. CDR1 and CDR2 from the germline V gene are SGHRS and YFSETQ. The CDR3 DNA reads TGCGCCAGCAGCTTGGAACGGGTTGGGTATGGCTACACCTTC. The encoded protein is CASSLERVGYGYTF.

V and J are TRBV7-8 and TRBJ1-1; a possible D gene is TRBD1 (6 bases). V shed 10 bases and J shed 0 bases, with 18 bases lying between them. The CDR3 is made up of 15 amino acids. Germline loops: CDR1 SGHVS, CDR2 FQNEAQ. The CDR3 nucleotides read TGTGCCATCCGTACCAGGGGCGGATTGAACACTGAAGCTTTCTTT. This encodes CAIRTRGGLNTEAFF.

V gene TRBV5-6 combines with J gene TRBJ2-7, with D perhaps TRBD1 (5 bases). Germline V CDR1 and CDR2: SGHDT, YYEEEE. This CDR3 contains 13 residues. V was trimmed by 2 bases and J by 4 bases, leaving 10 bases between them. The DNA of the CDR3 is TGTGCCAGCAGCTTACAGGCGAAGTACGAGCAGTACTTC. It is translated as CASSLQAKYEQYF. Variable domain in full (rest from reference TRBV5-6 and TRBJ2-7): DAGVTQSPTHLIKTRGQQVTLRCSPKSGHDTVSWYQQALGQGPQFIFQYYEEEERQRGNFPDRFSGHQFPNYSSELNVNALLLGDSALYLCASSLQAKYEQYFGPGTRLTVT.